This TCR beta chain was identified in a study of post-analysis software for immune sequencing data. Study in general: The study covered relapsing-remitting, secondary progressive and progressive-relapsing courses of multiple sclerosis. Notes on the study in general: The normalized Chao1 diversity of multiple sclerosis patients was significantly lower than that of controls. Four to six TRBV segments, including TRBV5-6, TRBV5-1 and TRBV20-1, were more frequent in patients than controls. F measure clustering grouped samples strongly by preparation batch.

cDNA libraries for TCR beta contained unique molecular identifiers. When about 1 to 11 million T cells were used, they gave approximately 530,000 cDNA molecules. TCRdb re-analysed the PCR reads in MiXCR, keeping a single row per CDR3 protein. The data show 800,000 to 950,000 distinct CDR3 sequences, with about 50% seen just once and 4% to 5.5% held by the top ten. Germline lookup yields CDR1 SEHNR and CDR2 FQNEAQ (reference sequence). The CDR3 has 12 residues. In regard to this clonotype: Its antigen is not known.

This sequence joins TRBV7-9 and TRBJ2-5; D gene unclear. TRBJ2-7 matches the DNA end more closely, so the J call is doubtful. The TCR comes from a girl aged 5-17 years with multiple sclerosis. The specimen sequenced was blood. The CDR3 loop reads CASRTEHYEQYF. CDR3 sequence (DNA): TGTGCCAGCAGAACTGAACACTACGAGCAGTACTTC.